The table lists the clone carrying this T cell receptor (beta chain) with many counts. The antigen is undetermined. The time point here: patch test 3, about 24 weeks after DPC sensitization. Treatment denoted: therapeutic diphenylcyclopropenone sensitization with weekly scalp DPC. The data belong to a study of human T cells and chemical hapten exposure. Study details: Each patient's scalp received weekly diphenylcyclopropenone throughout the approximately 23-week study. Small differences in pooled library volume mainly drove the variation in TCR yields per sample. Study findings and constraints: Patch test score was positively correlated with the counts of TCRs that had expanded at PT1.

CDR3 length: 15 amino acids. Per the germline V gene, CDR1 is MNHNS and CDR2 is SASEGT. V gave up 3 bases and J gave up 15 bases; unmatched junction bases: 16. TCRdb fed the RACE reads into MiXCR, producing one record per CDR3 protein. The table includes around 110,000 distinct CDR3 sequences, approximately 10% detected once. V is TRBV6-1 and J is TRBJ2-1; 8 nucleotides line up with TRBD2. The sequenced sample was whole blood, obtained in connection with sensitization to the hapten diphenylcyclopropenone (DPC). This TCR was sampled from a woman between 50 and 59 years old with alopecia areata. Some clones in this sample may be carry-over from other donors' samples. CDR3 sequence (DNA): TGTGCCAGCAGTGACCCTGGACTAGCAAGAAGAGCGGGGTTCTTC. Residues: CASSDPGLARRAGFF.